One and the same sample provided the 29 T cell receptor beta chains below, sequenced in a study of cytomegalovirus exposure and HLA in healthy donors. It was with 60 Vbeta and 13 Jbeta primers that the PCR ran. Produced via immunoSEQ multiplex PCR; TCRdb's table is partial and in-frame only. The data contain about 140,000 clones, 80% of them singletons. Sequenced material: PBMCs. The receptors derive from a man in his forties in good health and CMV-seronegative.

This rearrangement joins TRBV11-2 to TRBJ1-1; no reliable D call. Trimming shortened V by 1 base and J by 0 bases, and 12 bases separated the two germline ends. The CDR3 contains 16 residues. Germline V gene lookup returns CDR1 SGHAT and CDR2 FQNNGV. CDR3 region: CASSLAPIGMNTEAFF. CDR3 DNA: TGTGCCAGCAGCTTAGCCCCCATCGGGATGAACACTGAAGCTTTCTTT.

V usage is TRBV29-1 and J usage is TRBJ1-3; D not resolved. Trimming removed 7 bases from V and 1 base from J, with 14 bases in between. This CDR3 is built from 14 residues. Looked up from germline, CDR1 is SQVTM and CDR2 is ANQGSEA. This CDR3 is CSASGLGSGNTIYF. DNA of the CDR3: TGCAGCGCCTCGGGGTTGGGTTCTGGAAACACCATATATTTT.

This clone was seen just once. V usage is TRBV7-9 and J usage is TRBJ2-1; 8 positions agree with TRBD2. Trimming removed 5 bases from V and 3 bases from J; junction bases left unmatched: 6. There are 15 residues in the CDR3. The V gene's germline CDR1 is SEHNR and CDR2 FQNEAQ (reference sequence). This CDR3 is CASSPGLAGYNEQFF. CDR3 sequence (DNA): TGTGCCAGCAGCCCTGGACTAGCCGGCTACAATGAGCAGTTCTTC.

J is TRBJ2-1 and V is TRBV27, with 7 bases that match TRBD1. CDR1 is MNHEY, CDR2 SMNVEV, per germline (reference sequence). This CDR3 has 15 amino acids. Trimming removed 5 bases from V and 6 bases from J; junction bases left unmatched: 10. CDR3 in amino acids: CASSMGQININEQFF. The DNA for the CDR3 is TGTGCCAGCAGTATGGGACAGATTAATATCAATGAGCAGTTCTTC.

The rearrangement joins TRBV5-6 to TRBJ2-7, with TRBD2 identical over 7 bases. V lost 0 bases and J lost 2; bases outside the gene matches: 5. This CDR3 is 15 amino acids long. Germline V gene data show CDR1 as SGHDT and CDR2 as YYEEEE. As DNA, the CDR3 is TGTGCCAGCAGCTTGGGTGGACTAGTAACCTACGAGCAGTACTTC. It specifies CASSLGGLVTYEQYF. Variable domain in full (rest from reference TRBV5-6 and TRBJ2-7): DAGVTQSPTHLIKTRGQQVTLRCSPKSGHDTVSWYQQALGQGPQFIFQYYEEEERQRGNFPDRFSGHQFPNYSSELNVNALLLGDSALYLCASSLGGLVTYEQYFGPGTRLTVT.

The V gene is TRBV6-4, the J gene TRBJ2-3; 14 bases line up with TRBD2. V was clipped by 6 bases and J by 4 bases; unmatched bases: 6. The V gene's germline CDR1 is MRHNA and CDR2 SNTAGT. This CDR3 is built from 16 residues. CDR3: CASSSTSGGAPDTQYF. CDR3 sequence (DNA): TGTGCCAGCAGCTCGACTAGCGGGGGGGCACCAGATACGCAGTATTTT.

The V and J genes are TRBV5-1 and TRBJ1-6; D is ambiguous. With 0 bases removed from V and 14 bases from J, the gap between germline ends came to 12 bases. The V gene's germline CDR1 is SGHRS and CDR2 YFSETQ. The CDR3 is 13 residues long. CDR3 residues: CASSLDWRESLHF. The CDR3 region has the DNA TGCGCCAGCAGCTTGGACTGGCGGGAGTCCCTCCACTTT.

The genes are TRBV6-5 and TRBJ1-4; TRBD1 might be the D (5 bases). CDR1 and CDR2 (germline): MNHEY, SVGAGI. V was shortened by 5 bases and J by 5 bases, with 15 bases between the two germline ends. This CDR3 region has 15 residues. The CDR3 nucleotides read TGTGCCAGCAGTCCATTTGCCGGACAAAATGAAAAACTGTTTTTT. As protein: CASSPFAGQNEKLFF.

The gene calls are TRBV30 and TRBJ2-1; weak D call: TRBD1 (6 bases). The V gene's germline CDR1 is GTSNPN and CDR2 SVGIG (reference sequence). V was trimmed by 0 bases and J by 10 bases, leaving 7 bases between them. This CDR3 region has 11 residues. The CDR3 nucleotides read TGTGCCTGGAGTGTAGGGGGAGAGCAGTTCTTC. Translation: CAWSVGGEQFF.

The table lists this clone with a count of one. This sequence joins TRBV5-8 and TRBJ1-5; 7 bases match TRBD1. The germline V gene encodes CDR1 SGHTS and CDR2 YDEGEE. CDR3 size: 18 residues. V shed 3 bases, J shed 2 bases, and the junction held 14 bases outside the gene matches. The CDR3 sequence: CASSSPPPGGSGNQPQHF. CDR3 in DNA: TGTGCCAGCAGCTCGCCCCCCCCAGGGGGGTCGGGCAATCAGCCCCAGCATTTT.

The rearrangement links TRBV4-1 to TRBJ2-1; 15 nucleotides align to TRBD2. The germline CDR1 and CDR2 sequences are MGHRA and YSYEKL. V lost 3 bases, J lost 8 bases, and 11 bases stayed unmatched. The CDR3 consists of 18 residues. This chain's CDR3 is CASSHRTSGGASSYEQFF. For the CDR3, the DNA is TGCGCCAGCAGCCACAGGACTAGCGGGGGGGCTAGTAGCTATGAGCAGTTCTTC.

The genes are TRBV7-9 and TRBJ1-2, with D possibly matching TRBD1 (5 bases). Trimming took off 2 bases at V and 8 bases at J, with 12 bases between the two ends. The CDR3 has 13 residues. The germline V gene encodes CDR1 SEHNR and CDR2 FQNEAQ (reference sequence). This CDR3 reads CASSLQGDFGYTF. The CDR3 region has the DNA TGTGCCAGCAGCTTACAAGGGGATTTCGGCTACACCTTC.

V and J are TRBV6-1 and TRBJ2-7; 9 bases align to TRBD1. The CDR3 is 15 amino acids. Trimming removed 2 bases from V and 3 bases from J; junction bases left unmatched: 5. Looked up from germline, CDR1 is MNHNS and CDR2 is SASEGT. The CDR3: CASSEHRGHYYEQYF. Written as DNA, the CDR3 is TGTGCCAGCAGTGAACACAGGGGGCACTACTACGAGCAGTACTTC.

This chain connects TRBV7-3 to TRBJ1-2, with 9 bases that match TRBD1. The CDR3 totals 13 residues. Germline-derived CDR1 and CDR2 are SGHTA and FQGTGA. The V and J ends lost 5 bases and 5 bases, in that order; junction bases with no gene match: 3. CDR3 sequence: CASSEGQGYGYTF. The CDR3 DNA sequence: TGTGCCAGCAGCGAGGGACAGGGATATGGCTACACCTTC.

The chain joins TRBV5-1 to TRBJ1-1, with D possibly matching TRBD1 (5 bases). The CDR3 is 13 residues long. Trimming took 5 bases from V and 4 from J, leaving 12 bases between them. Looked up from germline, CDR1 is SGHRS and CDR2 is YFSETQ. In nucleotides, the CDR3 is TGCGCCAGCAGTTATCAGGGAACCACTGAAGCTTTCTTT. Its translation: CASSYQGTTEAFF.

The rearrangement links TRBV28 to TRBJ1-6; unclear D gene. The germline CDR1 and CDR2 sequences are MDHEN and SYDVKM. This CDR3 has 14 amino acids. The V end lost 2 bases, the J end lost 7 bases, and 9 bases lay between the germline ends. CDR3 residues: CASSLAGLNSPLHF. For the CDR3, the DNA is TGTGCCAGCAGTTTAGCAGGACTGAATTCACCCCTCCACTTT.

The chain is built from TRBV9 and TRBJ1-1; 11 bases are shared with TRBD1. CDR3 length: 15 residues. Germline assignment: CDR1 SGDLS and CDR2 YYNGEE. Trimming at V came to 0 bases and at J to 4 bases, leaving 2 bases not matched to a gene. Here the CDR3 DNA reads TGTGCCAGCAGCGTAGAGGGGACAGGGGGCACTGAAGCTTTCTTT. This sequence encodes CASSVEGTGGTEAFF.

The CDR3 here is CASSDAIGRGSGYGYTF. DNA of the CDR3: TGTGCCAGCAGTGACGCGATAGGTAGGGGGTCGGGGTATGGCTACACCTTC. The chain links TRBV9 to TRBJ1-2, with a possible D match to TRBD1 (6 bases). This CDR3 has 17 amino acids. Germline V gene lookup returns CDR1 SGDLS and CDR2 YYNGEE. The V and J ends lost 5 bases and 5 bases respectively, with 25 bases between them.

The CDR3 is CASSGGLAGVPDTQYF. The CDR3 nucleotides read TGCGCCAGCAGCGGCGGACTAGCGGGGGTCCCAGATACGCAGTATTTT. The rearrangement links TRBV5-1 to TRBJ2-3, with 13 bases fitting TRBD2. Germline CDR1 and CDR2: SGHRS and YFSETQ. This CDR3 region has 16 residues. The V gene end was trimmed by 4 bases and the J gene end by 4 bases; junction bases not matched to a gene: 6.

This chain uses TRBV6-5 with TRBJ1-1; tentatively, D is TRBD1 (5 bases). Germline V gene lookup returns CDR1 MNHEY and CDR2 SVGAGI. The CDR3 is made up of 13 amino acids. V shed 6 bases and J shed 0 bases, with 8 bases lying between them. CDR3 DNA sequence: TGTGCCAGCAGCCCCAGGGTGAACACTGAAGCTTTCTTT. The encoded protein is CASSPRVNTEAFF.

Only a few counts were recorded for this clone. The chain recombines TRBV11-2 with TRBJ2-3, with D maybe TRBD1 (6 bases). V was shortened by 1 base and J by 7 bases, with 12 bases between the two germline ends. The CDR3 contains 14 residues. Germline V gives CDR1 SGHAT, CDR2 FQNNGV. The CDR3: CASSLGTAANTQYF. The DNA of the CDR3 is TGTGCCAGCAGCTTAGGGACAGCTGCTAATACGCAGTATTTT.

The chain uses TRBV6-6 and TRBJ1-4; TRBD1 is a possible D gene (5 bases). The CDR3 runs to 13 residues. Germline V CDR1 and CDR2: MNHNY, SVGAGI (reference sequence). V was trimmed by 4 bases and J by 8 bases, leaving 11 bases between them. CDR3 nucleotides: TGTGCCAGCAGTTCGGGGGGAGACGAAAAACTGTTTTTT. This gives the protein CASSSGGDEKLFF.

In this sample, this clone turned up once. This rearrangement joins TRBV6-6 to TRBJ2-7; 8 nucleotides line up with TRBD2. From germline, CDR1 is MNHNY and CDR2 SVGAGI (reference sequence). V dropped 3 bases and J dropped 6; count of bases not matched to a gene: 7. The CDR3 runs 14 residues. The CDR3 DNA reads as TGTGCCAGCAGTTATCGGGGGGGAGTAGGCGAGCAGTACTTC. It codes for CASSYRGGVGEQYF.

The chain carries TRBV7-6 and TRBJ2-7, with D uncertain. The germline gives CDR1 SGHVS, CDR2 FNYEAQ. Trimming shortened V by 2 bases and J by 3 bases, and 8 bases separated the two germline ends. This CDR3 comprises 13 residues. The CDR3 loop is CASSLTDNYEQYF. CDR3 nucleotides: TGTGCCAGCAGCTTAACAGACAACTACGAGCAGTACTTC.

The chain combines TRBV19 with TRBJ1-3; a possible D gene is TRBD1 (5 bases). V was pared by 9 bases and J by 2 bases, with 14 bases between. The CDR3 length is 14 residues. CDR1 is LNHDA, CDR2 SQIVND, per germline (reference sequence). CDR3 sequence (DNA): TGTGCCAGCCTGGACACCGCCCCTGGAAACACCATATATTTT. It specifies CASLDTAPGNTIYF.

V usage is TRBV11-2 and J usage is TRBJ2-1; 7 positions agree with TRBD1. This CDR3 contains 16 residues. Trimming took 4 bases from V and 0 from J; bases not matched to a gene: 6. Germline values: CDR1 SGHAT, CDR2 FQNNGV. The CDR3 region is CASSSGTGASYNEQFF. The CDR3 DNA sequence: TGTGCCAGCAGCTCTGGCACAGGGGCCTCCTACAATGAGCAGTTCTTC.

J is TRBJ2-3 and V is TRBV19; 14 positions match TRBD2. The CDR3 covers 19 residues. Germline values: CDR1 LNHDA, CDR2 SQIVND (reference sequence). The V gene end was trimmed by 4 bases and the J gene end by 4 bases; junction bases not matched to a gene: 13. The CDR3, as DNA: TGTGCCAGTAGTACCGGAGGACTAGCGGGGGGCGGGCCGCCAGATACGCAGTATTTT. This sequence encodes CASSTGGLAGGGPPDTQYF.

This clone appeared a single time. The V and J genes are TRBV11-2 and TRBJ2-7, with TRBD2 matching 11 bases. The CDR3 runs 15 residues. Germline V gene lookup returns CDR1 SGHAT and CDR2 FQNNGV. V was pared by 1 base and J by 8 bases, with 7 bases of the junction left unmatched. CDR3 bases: TGTGCCAGCAGCTTAGGCCCGGGACTAGCGGAGAAGCAGTACTTC. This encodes CASSLGPGLAEKQYF. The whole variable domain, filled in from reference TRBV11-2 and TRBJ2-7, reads EAGVAQSPRYKIIEKRQSVAFWCNPISGHATLYWYQQILGQGPKLLIQFQNNGVVDDSQLPKDRFSAERLKGVDSTLKIQPAKLEDSAVYLCASSLGPGLAEKQYFGPGTRLTVT.

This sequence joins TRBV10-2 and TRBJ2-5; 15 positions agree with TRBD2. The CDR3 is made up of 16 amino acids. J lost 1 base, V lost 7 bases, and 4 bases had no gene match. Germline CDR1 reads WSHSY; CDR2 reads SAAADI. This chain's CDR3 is CASTGLAGGVQETQYF. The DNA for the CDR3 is TGCGCCAGCACCGGACTAGCGGGGGGGGTCCAAGAGACCCAGTACTTC.